This TCR beta chain is from a study of CD8+CD57+ T cells in acquired aplastic anemia. Sequencing involved patients with CD8+CD57+ cell expansion previously shown by flow cytometry. Genomic DNA, serving as template, underwent TCR beta VDJ and CDR3 profiling. TCRdb fed the reads into MiXCR, producing one record per CDR3 protein. The data show more than 95,000 distinct CDR3 sequences, about 40% seen once. Germline V CDR1 and CDR2: LGHDT, YNNKEL (reference sequence). V was shortened by 1 base and J by 5 bases, with 20 bases between the two germline ends. There are 17 residues in the CDR3. In its sample, this clonotype was seen a few times.

This sequence originates from a human donor with aplastic anemia. Sample: sorted CD4+, CD8+, or CD8+CD57+ T cells (not recorded which) from PBMCs. This chain links TRBV3-1 with TRBJ2-5, with D perhaps matching TRBD2 (7 bases). This CDR3 reads CASSQGDTRGVWETQYF. DNA for the CDR3: TGTGCCAGCAGCCAAGGGGACACCCGGGGGGTTTGGGAGACCCAGTACTTC.